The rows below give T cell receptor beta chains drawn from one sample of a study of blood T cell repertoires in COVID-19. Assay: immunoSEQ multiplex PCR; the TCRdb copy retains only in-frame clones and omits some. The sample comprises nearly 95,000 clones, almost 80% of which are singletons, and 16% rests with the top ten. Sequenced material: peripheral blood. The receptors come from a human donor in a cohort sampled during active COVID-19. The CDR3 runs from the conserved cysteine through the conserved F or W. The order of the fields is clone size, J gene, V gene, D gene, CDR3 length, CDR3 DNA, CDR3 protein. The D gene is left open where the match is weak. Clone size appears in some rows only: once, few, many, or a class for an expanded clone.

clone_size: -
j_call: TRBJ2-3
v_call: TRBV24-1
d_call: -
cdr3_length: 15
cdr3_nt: TGTGCCACCAGCCAAAGGGGGATTAGCACAGATACGCAGTATTTT
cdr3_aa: CATSQRGISTDTQYF

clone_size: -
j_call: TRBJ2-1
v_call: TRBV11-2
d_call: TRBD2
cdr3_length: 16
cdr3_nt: TGTGCCAGCAGCAACCTAGCGGGAGGACGGAACAATGAGCAGTTCTTC
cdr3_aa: CASSNLAGGRNNEQFF

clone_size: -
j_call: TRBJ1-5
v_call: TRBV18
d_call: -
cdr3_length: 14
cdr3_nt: TGTGCCAGCTCAGCGGACAGCCCTAATCAGCCCCAGCATTTT
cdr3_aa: CASSADSPNQPQHF

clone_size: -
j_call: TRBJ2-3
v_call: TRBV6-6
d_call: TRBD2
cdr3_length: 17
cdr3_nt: TGTGCCAGCAGTCCCTTAGCGGGGGCCTCAAGGACAGATACGCAGTATTTT
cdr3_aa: CASSPLAGASRTDTQYF

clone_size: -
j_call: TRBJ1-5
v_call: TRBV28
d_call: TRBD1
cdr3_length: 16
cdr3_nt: TGTGCCAGCAGGGAAAGTACAGGGGGTAGCAATCAGCCCCAGCATTTT
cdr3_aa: CASRESTGGSNQPQHF

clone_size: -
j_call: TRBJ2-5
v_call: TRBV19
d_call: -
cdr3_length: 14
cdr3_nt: TGTGCCAGTAGTATAGGAGGTGTTGGGGAGACCCAGTACTTC
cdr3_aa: CASSIGGVGETQYF

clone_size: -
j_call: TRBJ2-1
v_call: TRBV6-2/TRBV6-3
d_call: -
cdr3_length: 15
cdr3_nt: TGTGCCAGCAGTTATTTACAGGGAGGGTACAATGAGCAGTTCTTC
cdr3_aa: CASSYLQGGYNEQFF

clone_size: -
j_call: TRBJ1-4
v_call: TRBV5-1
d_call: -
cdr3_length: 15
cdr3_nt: TGCGCCAGCAGCGTGGACTCTGCAACTAATGAAAAACTGTTTTTT
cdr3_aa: CASSVDSATNEKLFF

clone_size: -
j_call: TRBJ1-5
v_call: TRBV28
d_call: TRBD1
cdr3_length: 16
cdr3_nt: TGTGCCAGCAGTCCACAGGGGTTTGTGGGCAATCAGCCCCAGCATTTT
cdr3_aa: CASSPQGFVGNQPQHF

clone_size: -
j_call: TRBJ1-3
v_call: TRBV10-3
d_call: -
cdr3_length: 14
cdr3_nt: TGTGCCATCAGTGAGATACAGGGTGGGAACACCATATATTTT
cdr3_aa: CAISEIQGGNTIYF

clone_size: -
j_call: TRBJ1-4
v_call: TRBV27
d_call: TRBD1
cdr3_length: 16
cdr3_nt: TGTGCCAGCAGTTTAGACCGGACAGGGAGGGATGAAAAACTGTTTTTT
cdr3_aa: CASSLDRTGRDEKLFF

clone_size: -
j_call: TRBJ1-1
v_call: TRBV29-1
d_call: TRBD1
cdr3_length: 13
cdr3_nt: TGCAGCGGGAGACAGGGACGGAACACTGAAGCTTTCTTT
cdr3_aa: CSGRQGRNTEAFF

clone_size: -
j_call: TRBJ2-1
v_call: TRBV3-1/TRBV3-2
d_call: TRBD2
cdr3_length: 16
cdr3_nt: TGTGCCAGCAGCCATCCCGGACTAGCGGGAGTCGATGAGCAGTTCTTC
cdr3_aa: CASSHPGLAGVDEQFF

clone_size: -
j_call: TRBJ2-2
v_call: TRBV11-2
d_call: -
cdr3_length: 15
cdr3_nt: TGTGCCAGCAGCTTAGGACTCCTAGGGGGCGGGGAGCTGTTTTTT
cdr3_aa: CASSLGLLGGGELFF

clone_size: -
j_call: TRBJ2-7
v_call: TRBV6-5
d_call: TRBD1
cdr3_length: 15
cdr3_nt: TGTGCCAGCAGGATTACGGGACAGAACTATTACGAGCAGTACTTC
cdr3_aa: CASRITGQNYYEQYF

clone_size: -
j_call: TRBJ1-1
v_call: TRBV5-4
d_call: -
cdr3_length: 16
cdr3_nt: TGTGCCAGCAGCTATGACTCCCCTAGGCGGAACACTGAAGCTTTCTTT
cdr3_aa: CASSYDSPRRNTEAFF

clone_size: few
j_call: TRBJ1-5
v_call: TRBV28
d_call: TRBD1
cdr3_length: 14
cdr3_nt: TGTGCCAGCAGTTTGGGACAGGGGGCGCAGCCCCAGCATTTT
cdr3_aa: CASSLGQGAQPQHF

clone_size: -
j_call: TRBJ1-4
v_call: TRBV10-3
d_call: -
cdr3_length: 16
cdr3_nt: TGTGCCATCAGTGAGTCGAGAGGCACAACTAATGAAAAACTGTTTTTT
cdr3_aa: CAISESRGTTNEKLFF

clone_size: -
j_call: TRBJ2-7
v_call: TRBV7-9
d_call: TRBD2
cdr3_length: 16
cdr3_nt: TGTGCCAGCAGTTTTACTAGCGGGAAGAAGGGCGACGAGCAGTACTTC
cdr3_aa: CASSFTSGKKGDEQYF

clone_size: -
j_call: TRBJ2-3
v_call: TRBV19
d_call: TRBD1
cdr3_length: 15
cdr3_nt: TGTGCCAGTAGTATGGGACAGGGATTCACAGATACGCAGTATTTT
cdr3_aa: CASSMGQGFTDTQYF

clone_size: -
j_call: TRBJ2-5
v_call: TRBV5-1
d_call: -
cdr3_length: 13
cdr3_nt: TGCGCCACCGCCTACACAGGCCAAGAGACCCAGTACTTC
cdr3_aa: CATAYTGQETQYF

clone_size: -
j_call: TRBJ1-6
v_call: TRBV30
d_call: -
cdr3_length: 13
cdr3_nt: TGTGCCTGGAGTGGGCGGTTTAATTCACCCCTCCACTTT
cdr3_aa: CAWSGRFNSPLHF

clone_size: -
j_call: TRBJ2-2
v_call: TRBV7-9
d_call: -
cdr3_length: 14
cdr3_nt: TGTGCCAGCAGCTTAGACCCTAAGAACGGGGAGCTGTTTTTT
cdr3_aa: CASSLDPKNGELFF

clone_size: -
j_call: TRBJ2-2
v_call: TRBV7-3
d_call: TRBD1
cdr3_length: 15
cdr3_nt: TGTGCCAGCAGCTCGGTGACAGGGCCCTTCGGGGAGCTGTTTTTT
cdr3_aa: CASSSVTGPFGELFF

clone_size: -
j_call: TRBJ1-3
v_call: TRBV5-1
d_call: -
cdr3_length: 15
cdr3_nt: TGCGCCAGCAGCTTGGACCCCCCAGCTGGAAACACCATATATTTT
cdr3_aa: CASSLDPPAGNTIYF

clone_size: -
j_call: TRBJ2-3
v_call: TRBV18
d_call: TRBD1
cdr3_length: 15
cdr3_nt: TGTGCCAGCTCAAGGGACAGGGGGCTGGTAGATACGCAGTATTTT
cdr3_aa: CASSRDRGLVDTQYF

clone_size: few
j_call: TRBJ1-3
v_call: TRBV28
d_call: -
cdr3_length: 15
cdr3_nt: TGTGCCAGCAGGGGGACATCGATCTCTGGAAACACCATATATTTT
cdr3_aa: CASRGTSISGNTIYF

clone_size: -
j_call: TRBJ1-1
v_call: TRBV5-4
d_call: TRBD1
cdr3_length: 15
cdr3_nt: TGTGCCAGCAGCTTCGGGACAGGGTTGGTCACTGAAGCTTTCTTT
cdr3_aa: CASSFGTGLVTEAFF